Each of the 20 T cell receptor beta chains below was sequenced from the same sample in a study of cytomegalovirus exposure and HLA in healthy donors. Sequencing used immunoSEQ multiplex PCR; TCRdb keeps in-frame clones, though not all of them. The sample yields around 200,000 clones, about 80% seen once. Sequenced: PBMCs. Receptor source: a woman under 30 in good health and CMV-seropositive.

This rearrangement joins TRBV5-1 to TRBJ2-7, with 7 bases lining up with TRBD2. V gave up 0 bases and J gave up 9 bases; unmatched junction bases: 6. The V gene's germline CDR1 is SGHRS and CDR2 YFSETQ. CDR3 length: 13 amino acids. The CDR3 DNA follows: TGCGCCAGCAGCTTGGGCCGGGGAGGGTTGCAGTACTTC. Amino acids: CASSLGRGGLQYF.

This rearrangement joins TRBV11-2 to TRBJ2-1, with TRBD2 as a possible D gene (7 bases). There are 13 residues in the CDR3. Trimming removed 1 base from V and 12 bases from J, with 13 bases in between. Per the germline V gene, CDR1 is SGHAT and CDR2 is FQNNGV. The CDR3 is CASSLVRGGGQFF. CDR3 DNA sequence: TGTGCCAGCAGCTTAGTTAGGGGGGGCGGGCAGTTCTTC.

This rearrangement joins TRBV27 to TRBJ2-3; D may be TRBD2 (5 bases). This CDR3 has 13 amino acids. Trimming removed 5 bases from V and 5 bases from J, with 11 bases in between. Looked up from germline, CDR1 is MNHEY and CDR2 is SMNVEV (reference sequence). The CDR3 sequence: CASSATGKDTQYF. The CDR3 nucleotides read TGTGCCAGCAGTGCAACGGGAAAAGATACGCAGTATTTT.

CDR3 DNA sequence: TGTGCCAGAAGCAGGGACAGGACACCTTACGGCTACACCTTC. Protein sequence: CARSRDRTPYGYTF. The chain employs TRBV5-3 and TRBJ1-2; TRBD1 agrees at 8 bases. TRBV5-3 is noted as an ORF with a role that remains uncertain. V was pared by 4 bases and J by 8 bases, with 10 bases of the junction left unmatched. CDR3 length equals 14 residues.

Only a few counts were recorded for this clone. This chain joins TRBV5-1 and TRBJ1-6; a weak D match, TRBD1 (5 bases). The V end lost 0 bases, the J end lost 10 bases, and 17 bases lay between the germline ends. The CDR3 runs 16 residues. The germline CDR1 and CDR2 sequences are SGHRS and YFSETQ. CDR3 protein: CASSLAFSGLGSPLHF. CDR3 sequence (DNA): TGCGCCAGCAGCTTGGCCTTCTCAGGGCTAGGCTCACCCCTCCACTTT.

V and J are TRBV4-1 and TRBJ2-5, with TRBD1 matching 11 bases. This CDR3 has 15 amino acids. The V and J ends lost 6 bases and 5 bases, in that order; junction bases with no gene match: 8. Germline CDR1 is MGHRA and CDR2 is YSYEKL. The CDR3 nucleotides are TGCGCCAGCAGTCCTGGACAGGGGGCTATGGAGACCCAGTACTTC. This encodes CASSPGQGAMETQYF.

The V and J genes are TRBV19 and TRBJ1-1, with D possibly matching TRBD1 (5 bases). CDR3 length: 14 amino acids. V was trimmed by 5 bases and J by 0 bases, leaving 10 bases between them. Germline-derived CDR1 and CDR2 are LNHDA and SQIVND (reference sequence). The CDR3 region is CASSLGLLNTEAFF. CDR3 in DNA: TGTGCCAGTAGTCTGGGACTTTTGAACACTGAAGCTTTCTTT.

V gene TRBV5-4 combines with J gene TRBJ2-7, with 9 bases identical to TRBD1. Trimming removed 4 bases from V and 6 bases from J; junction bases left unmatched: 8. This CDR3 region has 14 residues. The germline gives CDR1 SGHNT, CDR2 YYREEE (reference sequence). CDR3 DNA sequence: TGTGCCAGCAGCCCCGGGACAGGGTCTGGCGAGCAGTACTTC. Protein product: CASSPGTGSGEQYF.

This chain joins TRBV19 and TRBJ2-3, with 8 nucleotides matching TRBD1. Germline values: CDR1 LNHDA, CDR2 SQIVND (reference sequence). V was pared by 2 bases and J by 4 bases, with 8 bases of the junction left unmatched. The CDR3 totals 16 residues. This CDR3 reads CASSILGQGGADTQYF. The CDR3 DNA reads TGTGCCAGTAGTATACTAGGACAGGGCGGCGCAGATACGCAGTATTTT.

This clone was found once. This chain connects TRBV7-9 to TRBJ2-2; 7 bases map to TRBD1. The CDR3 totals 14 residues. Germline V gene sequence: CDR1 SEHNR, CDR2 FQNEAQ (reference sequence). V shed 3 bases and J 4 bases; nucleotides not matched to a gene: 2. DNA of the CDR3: TGTGCCAGCAGCTTTGACAGGGCCACCGGGGAGCTGTTTTTT. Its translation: CASSFDRATGELFF.

The CDR3 spells CASSYEAGGLEQYF. The DNA of the CDR3 is TGTGCCAGCAGTTACGAAGCGGGGGGACTTGAGCAGTACTTC. The chain is built from TRBV6-5 and TRBJ2-7; TRBD2 matches at 9 bases. CDR1 and CDR2 from the germline V gene are MNHEY and SVGAGI. CDR3 length equals 14 residues. V lost 2 bases and J lost 7; bases outside the gene matches: 6.

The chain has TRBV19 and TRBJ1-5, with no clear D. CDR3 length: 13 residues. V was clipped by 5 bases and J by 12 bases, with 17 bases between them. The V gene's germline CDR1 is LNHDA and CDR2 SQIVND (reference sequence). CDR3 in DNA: TGTGCCAGTAGTCTCGGACCCCCGGGGATCCAGCATTTT. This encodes CASSLGPPGIQHF. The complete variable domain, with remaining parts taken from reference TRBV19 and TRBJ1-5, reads DGGITQSPKYLFRKEGQNVTLSCEQNLNHDAMYWYRQDPGQGLRLIYYSQIVNDFQKGDIAEGYSVSREKKESFPLTVTSAQKNPTAFYLCASSLGPPGIQHFGDGTRLSIL.

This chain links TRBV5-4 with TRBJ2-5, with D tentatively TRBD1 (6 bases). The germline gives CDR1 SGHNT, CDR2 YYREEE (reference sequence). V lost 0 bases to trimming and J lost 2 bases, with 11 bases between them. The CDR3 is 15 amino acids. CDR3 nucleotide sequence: TGTGCCAGCAGCTTGGGGGGGCGCAGGCAAGAGACCCAGTACTTC. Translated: CASSLGGRRQETQYF.

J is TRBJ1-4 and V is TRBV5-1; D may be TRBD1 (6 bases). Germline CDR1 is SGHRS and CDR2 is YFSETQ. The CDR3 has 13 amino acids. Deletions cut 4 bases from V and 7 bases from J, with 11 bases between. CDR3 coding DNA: TGCGCCAGCAGCAGGGGACAAGGTGAAAAACTGTTTTTT. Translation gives CASSRGQGEKLFF.

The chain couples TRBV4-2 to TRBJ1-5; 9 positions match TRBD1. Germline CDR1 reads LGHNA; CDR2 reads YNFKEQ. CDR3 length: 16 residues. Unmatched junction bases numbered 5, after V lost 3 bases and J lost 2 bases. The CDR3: CASSHTGQGGNQPQHF. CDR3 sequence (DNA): TGTGCCAGCAGCCACACGGGACAGGGTGGCAATCAGCCCCAGCATTTT.

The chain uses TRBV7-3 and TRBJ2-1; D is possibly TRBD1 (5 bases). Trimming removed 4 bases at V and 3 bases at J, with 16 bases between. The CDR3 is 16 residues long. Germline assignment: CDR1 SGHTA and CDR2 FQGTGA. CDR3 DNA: TGTGCCAGCAGCTCCTTGGACAAGCCGGGCTACAATGAGCAGTTCTTC. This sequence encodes CASSSLDKPGYNEQFF. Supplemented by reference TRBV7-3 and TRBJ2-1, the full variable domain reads GAGVSQTPSNKVTEKGKYVELRCDPISGHTALYWYRQSLGQGPEFLIYFQGTGAADDSGLPNDRFFAVRPEGSVSTLKIQRTERGDSAVYLCASSSLDKPGYNEQFFGPGTRLTVL.

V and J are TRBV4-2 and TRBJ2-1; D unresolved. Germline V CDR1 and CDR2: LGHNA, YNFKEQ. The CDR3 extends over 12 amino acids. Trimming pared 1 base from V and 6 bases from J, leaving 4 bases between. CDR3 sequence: CASSQGSNEQFF. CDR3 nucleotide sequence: TGTGCCAGCAGCCAAGGTAGCAATGAGCAGTTCTTC.

CDR3 protein: CASSYSDRGQPQHF. DNA of the CDR3: TGTGCCAGCAGTTACTCGGACAGGGGGCAGCCCCAGCATTTT. The J gene is TRBJ1-5, the V gene TRBV6-6, with 10 bases identical to TRBD1. This CDR3 comprises 14 residues. The germline V gene encodes CDR1 MNHNY and CDR2 SVGAGI (reference sequence). The J segment lost 7 bases and the V segment lost 0 bases, leaving 0 bases of the junction unmatched.

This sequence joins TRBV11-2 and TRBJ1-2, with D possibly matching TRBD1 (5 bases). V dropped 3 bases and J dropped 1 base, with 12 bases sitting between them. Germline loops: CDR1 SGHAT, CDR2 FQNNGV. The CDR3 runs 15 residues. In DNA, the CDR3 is TGTGCCAGCAGCTTCCCGGTAGGGGATAACTATGGCTACACCTTC. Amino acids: CASSFPVGDNYGYTF.

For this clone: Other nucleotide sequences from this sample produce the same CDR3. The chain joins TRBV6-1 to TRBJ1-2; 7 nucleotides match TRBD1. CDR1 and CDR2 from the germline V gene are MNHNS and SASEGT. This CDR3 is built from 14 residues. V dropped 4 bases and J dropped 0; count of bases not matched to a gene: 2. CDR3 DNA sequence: TGTGCCAGCAGTGCAGGGACAGCTAACTATGGCTACACCTTC. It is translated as CASSAGTANYGYTF.